The subject of this entry is one T cell receptor (beta chain). This entry comes from a study of blood T cells in healthy people across ages. Sample-barcoded 5' priming and a J-beta primer mix drove a second PCR of 7 to 11 cycles. TCRdb itself ran the 5' RACE reads through MiXCR, one entry per CDR3 protein. Among approximately 810,000 distinct CDR3 sequences listed, about 37% were seen once. CDR1 and CDR2 (germline): SGHVS, FQNEAQ. CDR3 length equals 15 residues. Trimming at V came to 5 bases and at J to 7 bases, leaving 9 bases not matched to a gene. V and J are TRBV7-8 and TRBJ2-3, with 10 bases identical to TRBD2. This sequence was found in a man between 18 and 35 years old in good health. The specimen sequenced was blood. The CDR3 DNA reads as TGTGCCAGCAGCGCCGGGACTAGCGTTTCCCATACGCAGTATTTT. The encoded protein is CASSAGTSVSHTQYF.